This T cell receptor beta chain was sequenced in a study of blood T cell repertoires in COVID-19. This table comes from immunoSEQ multiplex PCR, and its TCRdb copy is limited to in-frame clones, with some not included. The sample holds some 70,000 clones, just under 80% seen once. V was clipped by 4 bases and J by 3 bases; unmatched bases: 4. Germline loops: CDR1 SGHNT, CDR2 YYREEE (reference sequence). The CDR3 totals 15 residues. The chain employs TRBV5-4 and TRBJ2-1, with TRBD2 matching over 10 bases. The source of this sequence is a woman aged 60-70 years with acute or convalescent COVID-19. The material sequenced was peripheral blood. This CDR3 is CASSASGGGYNEQFF. CDR3 DNA: TGTGCCAGCAGCGCAAGCGGGGGGGGCTACAATGAGCAGTTCTTC.